This TCR beta chain derives from a study of T-cell reconstitution after alpha-beta-depleted transplantation in children. Study-level findings and limits: Newly generated T cells supplied most T-cell counts and diversity one year post-transplant. Reportedly, alpha-beta T cells present about two months post-transplant originated from several hundred expanded clones of graft origin. Some patients' high day-60 TCRbeta diversity was traced to surviving recipient T cells and thymic progenitors.

This clonotype was detected ten times or more. The antigen is not known. Preparation of the TCRbeta library used unique molecular identifiers. TCRdb recomputed calls from the PCR reads with MiXCR, one row per CDR3 protein. Among about 290,000 distinct CDR3 sequences listed, 10% were seen once. The trim removed 4 bases at V and 4 bases at J, leaving 10 bases unmatched. CDR3 length equals 15 residues. CDR1 is SGHNT, CDR2 YENEEA, per germline. This sample comprised PBMCs, obtained before TCRalphabeta/CD19-depleted stem cell transplant. The J gene is TRBJ2-7, the V gene TRBV11-3; 7 bases match TRBD1. This receptor was identified in a boy in the first two years of life with acute myeloid leukemia, due to receive a stem cell transplant. The DNA for the CDR3 is TGTGCCAGCAGCTCCGGTGCGAGGGGGCAATACGAGCAGTACTTC. This codes for CASSSGARGQYEQYF.